These T cell receptor beta chains were read from a single sample in a study of technical replicates of blood from several donors. Here immunoSEQ multiplex PCR was the method, and the copy in TCRdb shows in-frame clones only, minus some. The repertoire holds around 53,000 clones, 86% seen once, with 5.5% to 6.5% in the top ten. Sequences were obtained from PBMCs. The receptors come from a human donor in good health. Some clones in this sample may be carry-over from other donors' samples. Each CDR3 is given without its conserved first and last residue. Some rows mark clone size as missing; the rest say once, few, many or name a class of expanded clone.

V gene	clone size	CDR3 protein
TRBV5-1	few	ASSLEGTDFLRGYT
TRBV6-4	NA	ATTQGAPGANVLT
TRBV5-1	NA	ASSLAGTGGDEQY
TRBV11-2	NA	ASSLAVVPYEQY
TRBV19	NA	ASSTGQPNSPLH
TRBV7-3	NA	ASSLRGERLGEQF
TRBV7-9	NA	ASSSRDRLTGELF
TRBV7-9	NA	ASSLTGPAQTQY
TRBV10-3	NA	AISDQGGETQY
TRBV7-7	NA	ASSLGDSSYEQY
TRBV5-1	NA	ASSLGLAGASEQY
TRBV5-8	NA	ASSTHWDRWGQPQH
TRBV7-8	NA	ASSLEGARKNYGYT
TRBV6-4	NA	ASSEDSGGAAGELF
TRBV29-1	NA	SVPAQGGWEQF
TRBV6-1	NA	ASSGLAGGQSYEQY
TRBV28	NA	ASSGTPTYEQY
TRBV12-5	NA	ASGLGTGNSEQY
TRBV6-6	NA	ASSTGNYGYT
TRBV4-3	NA	ASSQDTGRAGDTQY
TRBV9	NA	ASSPPGLMSPSQY
TRBV25-1	once	ASSAPGGGGHGYT
TRBV7-3	few	ASSRESNTEAF
TRBV4-1	NA	ASSQGGQGNEKLF
TRBV12-5	NA	ASGAESSGYGYT
TRBV6-5	NA	ASRKTGSYSPLH
TRBV7-2	NA	ASSLSGVSTDTQY
TRBV19	NA	ASSALWGGTEAF
TRBV4-3	NA	ASSQEADRARYGYT
TRBV10-3	once	AIRPGLEGNTIY
TRBV11-2	NA	ASSSGIATDTQY
TRBV5-1	few	ASSLTADRGSGYT
TRBV7-2	NA	ASSSRGTASYNEQF
TRBV6-1	NA	ASQDSRGRNTIY
TRBV9	NA	ASSTTSGVETQY